This record concerns one T cell receptor (beta chain) sequence. Its antigen is as yet unknown. This CDR3 has 15 residues. Germline trimming cut 4 bases from V and 5 bases from J; bases unmatched to any gene: 8. Germline CDR1 reads SGHDT; CDR2 reads YYEEEE. The study separated CD4+ cells into CD45RA+ naive and CD45RA-negative memory subsets. The record originates from a study of shared clonotypes between healthy human individuals. Study as a whole: Per donor, three plates held CD4 naive cells, three held CD4 memory, two held CD8 naive and one held CD8 memory.

Assay: immunoSEQ multiplex PCR; the TCRdb copy retains only in-frame clones and omits some. The sample shows over 2 million clones, 85% to 95% of them seen only once. Whole-study findings and limits: It was expected that sequencing depth would affect clonotype sharing among donors. Exclusively blood specimens were collected; tissue repertoires likely differ.

The specimen sequenced was naive CD4+ T cells from PBMCs. Subset described: CD45RA+ positively selected. This clonotype was sampled from a young man in good health. Some clones in this sample may be carry-over from other donors' samples. This chain uses TRBV5-6 with TRBJ2-5; 10 nucleotides match TRBD1. Here the CDR3 DNA reads TGTGCCAGCAGCAAAGACAGGGGGCAACAGGAGACCCAGTACTTC. Amino acid sequence: CASSKDRGQQETQYF.